The 4 T cell receptor beta chains reported below all come from one sample, sequenced in a study of T cell changes during pregnancy in multiple sclerosis. Sequenced by immunoSEQ multiplex PCR; TCRdb stores in-frame clones only, minus some. The sample yields some 40,000 clones, almost 90% seen once. The sequenced sample was peripheral blood, obtained in the second trimester of pregnancy. Every receptor here comes from a female donor in good health, enrolled as a control in a pregnancy study.

The rearrangement uses TRBV4-3 and TRBJ1-2; D might be TRBD1 (6 bases). V was pared by 0 bases and J by 8 bases, with 22 bases between. The CDR3 is 17 amino acids. Germline-derived CDR1 and CDR2 are LGHNA and YSLEER. The CDR3 here is CASSQEGNRDPLWGYTF. CDR3 DNA sequence: TGCGCCAGCAGCCAAGAGGGTAACAGGGACCCTCTATGGGGCTACACCTTC.

The chain links TRBV7-6 to TRBJ2-1; TRBD2 agrees at 10 bases. The germline V gene encodes CDR1 SGHVS and CDR2 FNYEAQ. Trimming cost V 6 bases and J 8 bases; bases outside gene matches: 13. The CDR3 runs to 16 residues. CDR3 nucleotides: TGTGCCAGCAGGGCCCTACCGGGTAGCGGGGGGCATGAGCAGTTCTTC. The encoded protein is CASRALPGSGGHEQFF.

J is TRBJ1-1 and V is TRBV30; D is ambiguous. The length of the CDR3 is 13 residues. V dropped 0 bases and J dropped 4 bases, with 9 bases sitting between them. Germline values: CDR1 GTSNPN, CDR2 SVGIG (reference sequence). The CDR3: CAWSVESGTEAFF. The DNA of the CDR3 is TGTGCCTGGAGTGTGGAGAGTGGCACTGAAGCTTTCTTT.

The genes are TRBV5-6 and TRBJ2-7, with 12 bases that match TRBD1. The germline V gene encodes CDR1 SGHDT and CDR2 YYEEEE. This CDR3 spans 14 amino acids. The V segment lost 5 bases and the J segment 5 bases; nucleotides outside the gene matches: 5. The CDR3 is CASSWGQGAHEQYF. The CDR3 DNA reads TGTGCCAGCAGTTGGGGACAGGGGGCCCACGAGCAGTACTTC.